The sequence of this T cell receptor beta chain was determined in a study of blood T cell repertoires in COVID-19. Study context: Some COVID-19 samples were acute and others convalescent; all came from the United States, Italy and Spain.

Profiling relied on immunoSEQ multiplex PCR, and the TCRdb table lists in-frame clones only, not all of them. The sample consists of about 73,000 clones, approximately 88% of them appearing once. J gave up 3 bases and V 0 bases, and 5 bases lay outside the gene matches. The CDR3 consists of 15 residues. Germline loops: CDR1 MNHEY, CDR2 SVGEGT. The chain joins TRBV6-2 or TRBV6-3 to TRBJ2-7; 7 bases line up with TRBD2. Source material: peripheral blood. The origin of this receptor is a man older than 75 with active or convalescent COVID-19. This CDR3 reads CASSYSRGGSYEQYF. CDR3 bases: TGTGCCAGCAGTTACTCGAGAGGCGGGAGCTACGAGCAGTACTTC.